This T cell receptor (beta chain) was captured by sequencing in a study of cytomegalovirus exposure and HLA in healthy donors. Study-level background: Of about 400 genotyped donors, roughly 80% clustered with self-reported Caucasian donors.

General study findings and limits: In a later analysis, specific HLA alleles were associated with about 18,000 TCR beta sequences at a 0.05 false discovery rate. Later analysis identified a missense DCLRE1C variant that was linked to TCR beta V- and J-gene trimming.

This clone was seen only a few times. Antigen: not known. A multiplex PCR was run with 60 Vbeta primers and 13 Jbeta primers. The table came from immunoSEQ multiplex PCR; TCRdb's copy has only in-frame clones and leaves some out. Of around 100,000 clones listed, approximately 80% are singletons. After removal of 5 bases from V and 0 bases from J, the junction contained 7 bases not matched to a gene. Germline V gene data show CDR1 as MNHEY and CDR2 as SMNVEV (reference sequence). The CDR3 has 15 amino acids. The sequencing input was PBMCs. This clonotype originated in a female donor in good health and CMV-seropositive. The J gene is TRBJ2-7, the V gene TRBV27, with TRBD1 matching 7 bases. The CDR3 coding sequence is TGTGCCAGCAGTCCAAAGGCAGGGGGCTCCTACGAGCAGTACTTC. It is translated as CASSPKAGGSYEQYF.